This T cell receptor (beta chain) stems from a study of T-cell reconstitution after alpha-beta-depleted transplantation in children. Preparation of the TCRbeta library involved a method that used unique molecular identifiers. Each CDR3 protein gets one entry after TCRdb re-called the PCR reads with MiXCR. The profile shows over 85,000 distinct CDR3 sequences, about 9.3% of them singletons. This clonotype has ten or more counts. This receptor was taken from a human donor who donated a stem cell graft to a child with acute lymphoblastic leukemia. Here the sequenced sample was PBMCs from the stem cell graft donor, taken from the stem cell graft.

The CDR3 reads CASRGATDTQYF. The CDR3 DNA sequence: TGTGCCAGCAGGGGCGCCACAGATACGCAGTATTTT. This rearrangement joins TRBV11-2 to TRBJ2-3; D not certain. Germline V gives CDR1 SGHAT, CDR2 FQNNGV. This CDR3 is built from 12 residues. Deletions cut 6 bases from V and 2 bases from J, with 6 bases between.